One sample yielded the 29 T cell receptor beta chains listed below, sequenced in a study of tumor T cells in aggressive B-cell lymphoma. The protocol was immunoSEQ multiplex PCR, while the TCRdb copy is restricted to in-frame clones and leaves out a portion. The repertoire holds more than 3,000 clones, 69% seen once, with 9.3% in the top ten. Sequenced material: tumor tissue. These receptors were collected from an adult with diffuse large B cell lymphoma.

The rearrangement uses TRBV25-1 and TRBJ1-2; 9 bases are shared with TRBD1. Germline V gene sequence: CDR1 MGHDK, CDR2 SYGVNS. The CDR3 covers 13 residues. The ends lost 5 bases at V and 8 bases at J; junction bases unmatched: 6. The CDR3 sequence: CASSTGTGNGYTF. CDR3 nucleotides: TGTGCCAGCAGTACTGGGACAGGGAACGGCTACACCTTC.

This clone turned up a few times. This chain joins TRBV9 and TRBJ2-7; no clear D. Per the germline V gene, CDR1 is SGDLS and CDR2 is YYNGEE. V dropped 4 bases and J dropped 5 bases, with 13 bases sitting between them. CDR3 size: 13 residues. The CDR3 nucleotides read TGTGCCAGCAGCACTCTAAGTGTGGACGAGCAGTACTTC. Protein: CASSTLSVDEQYF.

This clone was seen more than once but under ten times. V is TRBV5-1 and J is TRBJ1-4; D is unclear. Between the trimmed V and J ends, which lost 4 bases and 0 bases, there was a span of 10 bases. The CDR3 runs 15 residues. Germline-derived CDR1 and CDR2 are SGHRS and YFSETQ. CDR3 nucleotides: TGCGCCAGCAGCCTCAACGGTGCAACTAATGAAAAACTGTTTTTT. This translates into CASSLNGATNEKLFF.

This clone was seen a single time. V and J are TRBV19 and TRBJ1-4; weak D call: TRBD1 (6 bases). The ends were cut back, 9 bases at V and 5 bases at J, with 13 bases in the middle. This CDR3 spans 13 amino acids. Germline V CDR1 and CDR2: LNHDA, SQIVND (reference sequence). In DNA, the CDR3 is TGTGCCAGCCGGACAGAGTCAAATGAAAAACTGTTTTTT. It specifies CASRTESNEKLFF.

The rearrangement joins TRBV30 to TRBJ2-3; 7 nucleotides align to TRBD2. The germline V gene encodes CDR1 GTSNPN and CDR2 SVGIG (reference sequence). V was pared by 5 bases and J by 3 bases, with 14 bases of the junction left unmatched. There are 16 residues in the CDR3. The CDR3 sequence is CAWGGIVSGYTDTQYF. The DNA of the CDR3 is TGTGCCTGGGGGGGGATTGTTAGCGGGTATACAGATACGCAGTATTTT.

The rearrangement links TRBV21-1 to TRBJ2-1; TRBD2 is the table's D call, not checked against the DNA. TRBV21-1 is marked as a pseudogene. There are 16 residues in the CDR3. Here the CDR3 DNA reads TGTGCCAGCAGCACCATCGGGACTAGCGGGAGTAATGAGCAGTTCTTC. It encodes CASSTIGTSGSNEQFF.

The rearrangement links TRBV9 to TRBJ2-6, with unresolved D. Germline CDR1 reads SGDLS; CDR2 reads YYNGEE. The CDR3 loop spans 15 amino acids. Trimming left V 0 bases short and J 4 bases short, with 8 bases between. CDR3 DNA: TGTGCCAGCAGCGTAGTTGGCCCCGGGGCCAACGTCCTGACTTTC. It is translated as CASSVVGPGANVLTF.

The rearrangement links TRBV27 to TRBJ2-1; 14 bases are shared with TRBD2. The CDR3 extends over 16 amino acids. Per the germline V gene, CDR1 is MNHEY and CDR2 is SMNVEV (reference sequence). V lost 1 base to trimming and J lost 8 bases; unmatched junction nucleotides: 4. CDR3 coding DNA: TGTGCCAGCAGTTTATTGGGACTAGCGGGAGCATATGAGCAGTTCTTC. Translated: CASSLLGLAGAYEQFF.

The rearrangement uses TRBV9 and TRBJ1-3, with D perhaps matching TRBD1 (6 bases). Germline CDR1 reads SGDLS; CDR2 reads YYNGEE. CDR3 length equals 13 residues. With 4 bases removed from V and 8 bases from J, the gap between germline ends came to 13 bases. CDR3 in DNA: TGTGCCAGCAGCAACACAGGGCGGGACACCATATATTTT. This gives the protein CASSNTGRDTIYF.

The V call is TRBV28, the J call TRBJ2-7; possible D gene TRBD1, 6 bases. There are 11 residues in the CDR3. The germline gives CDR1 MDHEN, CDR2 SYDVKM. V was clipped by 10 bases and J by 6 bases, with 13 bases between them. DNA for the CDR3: TGTGCCACACAGGGTCTTGGCGAGCAGTACTTC. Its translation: CATQGLGEQYF.

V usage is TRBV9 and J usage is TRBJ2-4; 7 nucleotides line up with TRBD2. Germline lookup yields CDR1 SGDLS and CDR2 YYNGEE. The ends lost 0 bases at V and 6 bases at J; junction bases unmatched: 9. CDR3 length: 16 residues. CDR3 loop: CASSVAGGSRANIQYF. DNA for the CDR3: TGTGCCAGCAGCGTAGCAGGCGGGAGTAGGGCAAACATTCAGTACTTC.

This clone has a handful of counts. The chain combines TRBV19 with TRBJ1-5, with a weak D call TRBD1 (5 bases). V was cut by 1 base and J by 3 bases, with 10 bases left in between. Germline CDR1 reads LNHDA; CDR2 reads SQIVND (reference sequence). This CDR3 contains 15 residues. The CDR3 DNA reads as TGTGCCAGTAGTATAGTTCAGGGTAACAATCAGCCCCAGCATTTT. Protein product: CASSIVQGNNQPQHF.

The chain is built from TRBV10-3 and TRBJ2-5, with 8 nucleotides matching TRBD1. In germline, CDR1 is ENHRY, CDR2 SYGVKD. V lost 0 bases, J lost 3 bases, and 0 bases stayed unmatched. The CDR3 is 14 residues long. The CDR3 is CAISESDREETQYF. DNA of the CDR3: TGTGCCATCAGTGAGTCGGACAGGGAAGAGACCCAGTACTTC.

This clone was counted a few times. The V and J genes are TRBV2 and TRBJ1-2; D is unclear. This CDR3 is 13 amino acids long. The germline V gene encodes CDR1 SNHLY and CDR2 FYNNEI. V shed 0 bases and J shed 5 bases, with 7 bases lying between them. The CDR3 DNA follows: TGTGCCAGCAGTGAAGCGCGGAGTTATGGCTACACCTTC. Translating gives CASSEARSYGYTF.

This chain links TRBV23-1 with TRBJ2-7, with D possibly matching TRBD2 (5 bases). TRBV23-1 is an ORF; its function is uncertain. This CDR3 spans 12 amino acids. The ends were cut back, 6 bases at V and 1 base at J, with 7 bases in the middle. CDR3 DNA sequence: TGCGCCAGCAGCCCGGGGTCCTACGAGCAGTACTTC. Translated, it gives CASSPGSYEQYF.

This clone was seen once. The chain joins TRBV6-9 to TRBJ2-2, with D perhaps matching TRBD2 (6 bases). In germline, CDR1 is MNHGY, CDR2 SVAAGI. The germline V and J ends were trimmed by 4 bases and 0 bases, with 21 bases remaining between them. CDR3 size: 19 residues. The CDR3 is CASSWRDEGTDANTGELFF. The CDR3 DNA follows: TGTGCCAGCAGTTGGAGGGACGAGGGTACAGATGCGAACACCGGGGAGCTGTTTTTT.

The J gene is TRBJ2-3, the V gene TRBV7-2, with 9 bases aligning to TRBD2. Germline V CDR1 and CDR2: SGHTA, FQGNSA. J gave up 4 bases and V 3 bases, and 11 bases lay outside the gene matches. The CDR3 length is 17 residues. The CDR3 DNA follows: TGTGCCAGCAGCTTCCTTTTAGCGGGAGCGGGGGCAGATACGCAGTATTTT. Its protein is CASSFLLAGAGADTQYF.

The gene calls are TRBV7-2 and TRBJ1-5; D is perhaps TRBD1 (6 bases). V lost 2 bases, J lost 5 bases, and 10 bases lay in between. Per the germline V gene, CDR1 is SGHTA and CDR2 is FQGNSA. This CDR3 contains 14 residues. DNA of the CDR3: TGTGCCAGCAGCTTACGAGGGGGAGATCAGCCCCAGCATTTT. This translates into CASSLRGGDQPQHF.

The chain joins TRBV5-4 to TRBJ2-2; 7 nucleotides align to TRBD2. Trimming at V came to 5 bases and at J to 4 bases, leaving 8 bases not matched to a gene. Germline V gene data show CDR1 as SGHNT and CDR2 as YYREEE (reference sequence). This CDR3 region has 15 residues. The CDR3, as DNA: TGTGCCAGCAGACCAAGCGGGACGCCCACCGGGGAGCTGTTTTTT. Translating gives CASRPSGTPTGELFF.

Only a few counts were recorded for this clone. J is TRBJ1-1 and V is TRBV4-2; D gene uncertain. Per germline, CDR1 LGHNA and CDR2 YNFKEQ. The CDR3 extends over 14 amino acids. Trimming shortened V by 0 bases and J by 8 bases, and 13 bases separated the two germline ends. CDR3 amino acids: CASSQDFGSWEAFF. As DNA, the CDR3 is TGTGCCAGCAGCCAAGATTTCGGTAGTTGGGAAGCTTTCTTT.

CDR3 DNA: TGTGCCATCAGGGGACAGGGAAACACTGGAAACACCATATATTTT. Amino acid sequence: CAIRGQGNTGNTIYF. The chain employs TRBV10-3 and TRBJ1-3; 9 bases fit TRBD1. The V and J ends lost 6 bases and 2 bases, in that order; junction bases with no gene match: 5. Germline V gene data show CDR1 as ENHRY and CDR2 as SYGVKD. CDR3 length: 15 amino acids.

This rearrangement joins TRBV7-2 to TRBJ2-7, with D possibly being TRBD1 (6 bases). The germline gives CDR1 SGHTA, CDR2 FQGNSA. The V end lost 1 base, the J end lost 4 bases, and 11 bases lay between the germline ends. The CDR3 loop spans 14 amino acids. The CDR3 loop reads CASSLVGTIYEQYF. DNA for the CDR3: TGTGCCAGCAGCTTAGTAGGGACAATTTACGAGCAGTACTTC.

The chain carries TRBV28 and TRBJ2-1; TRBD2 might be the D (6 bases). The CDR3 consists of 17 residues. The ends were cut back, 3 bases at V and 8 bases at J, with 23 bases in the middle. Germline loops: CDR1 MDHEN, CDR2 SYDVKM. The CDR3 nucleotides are TGTGCCAGCAGTTTCGATTTCCCCCGGGAGACGAGGGATGAGCAGTTCTTC. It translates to CASSFDFPRETRDEQFF.

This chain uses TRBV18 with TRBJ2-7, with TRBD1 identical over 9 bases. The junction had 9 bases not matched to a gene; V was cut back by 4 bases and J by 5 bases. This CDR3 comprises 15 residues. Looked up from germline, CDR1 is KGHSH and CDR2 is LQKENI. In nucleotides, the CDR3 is TGTGCCAGCTCACAGACACAGGGGGCGGCAGACGAGCAGTACTTC. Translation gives CASSQTQGAADEQYF.

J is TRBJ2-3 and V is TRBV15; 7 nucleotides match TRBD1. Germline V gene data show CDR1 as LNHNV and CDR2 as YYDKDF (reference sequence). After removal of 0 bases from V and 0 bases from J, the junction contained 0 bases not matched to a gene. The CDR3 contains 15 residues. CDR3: CATSRETGSTDTQYF. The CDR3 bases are TGTGCCACCAGCAGAGAGACAGGGAGCACAGATACGCAGTATTTT.

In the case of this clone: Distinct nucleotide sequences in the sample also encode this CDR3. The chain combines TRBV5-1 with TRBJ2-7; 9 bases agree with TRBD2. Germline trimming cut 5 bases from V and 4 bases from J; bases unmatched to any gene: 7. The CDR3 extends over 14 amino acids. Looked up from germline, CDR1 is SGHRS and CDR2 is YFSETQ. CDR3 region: CASRSTSGPYEQYF. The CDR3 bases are TGCGCCAGCAGGTCAACTAGCGGGCCATACGAGCAGTACTTC.

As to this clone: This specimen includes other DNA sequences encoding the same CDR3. CDR3 sequence: CASSPRTGGQGTF. In nucleotides, the CDR3 is TGTGCCAGCAGCCCCCGGACAGGGGGGCAGGGCACCTTC. This sequence joins TRBV14 and TRBJ1-2; 10 bases are shared with TRBD1. V was pared by 4 bases and J by 13 bases, with 9 bases of the junction left unmatched. This CDR3 spans 13 amino acids. Germline CDR1 reads SGHDN; CDR2 reads FVKESK.

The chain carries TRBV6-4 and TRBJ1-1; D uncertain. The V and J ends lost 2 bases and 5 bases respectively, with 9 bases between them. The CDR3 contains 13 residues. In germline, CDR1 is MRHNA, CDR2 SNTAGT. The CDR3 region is CASSDRAGTEAFF. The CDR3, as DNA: TGTGCCAGCAGTGACAGGGCGGGGACTGAAGCTTTCTTT.

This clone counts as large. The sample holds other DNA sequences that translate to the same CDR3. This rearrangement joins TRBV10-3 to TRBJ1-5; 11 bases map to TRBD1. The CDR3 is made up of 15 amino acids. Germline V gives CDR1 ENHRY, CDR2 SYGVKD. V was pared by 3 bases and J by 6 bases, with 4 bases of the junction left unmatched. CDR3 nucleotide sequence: TGTGCCATCAGTGAAGGACAGGGGGCGGGTCAGCCCCAGCATTTT. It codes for CAISEGQGAGQPQHF.